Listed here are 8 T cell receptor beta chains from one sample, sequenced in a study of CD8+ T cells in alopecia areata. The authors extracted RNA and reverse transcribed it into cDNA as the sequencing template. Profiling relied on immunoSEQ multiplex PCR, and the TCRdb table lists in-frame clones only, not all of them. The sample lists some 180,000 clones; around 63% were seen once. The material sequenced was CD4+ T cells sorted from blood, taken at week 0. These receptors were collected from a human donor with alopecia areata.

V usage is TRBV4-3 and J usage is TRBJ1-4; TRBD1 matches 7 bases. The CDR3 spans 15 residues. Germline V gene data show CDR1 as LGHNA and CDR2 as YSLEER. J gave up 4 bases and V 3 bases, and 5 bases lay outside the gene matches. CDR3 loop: CASSQDGQDNEKLFF. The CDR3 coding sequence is TGCGCCAGCAGCCAGGACGGACAGGATAATGAAAAACTGTTTTTT.

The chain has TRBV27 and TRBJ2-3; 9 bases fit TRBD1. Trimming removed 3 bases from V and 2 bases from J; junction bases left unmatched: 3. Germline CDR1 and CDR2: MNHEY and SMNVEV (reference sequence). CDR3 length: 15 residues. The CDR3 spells CASSFYRGPTDTQYF. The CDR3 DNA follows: TGTGCCAGCAGTTTTTACAGGGGGCCCACAGATACGCAGTATTTT.

CDR3 coding DNA: TGTGCCAGCAGCGTACTCCAGAGCACAGATACGCAGTATTTT. It specifies CASSVLQSTDTQYF. The chain has TRBV9 and TRBJ2-3, with D hard to call. The V and J ends lost 1 base and 0 bases respectively, with 6 bases between them. The CDR3 sequence is 14 residues long. CDR1 is SGDLS, CDR2 YYNGEE, per germline.

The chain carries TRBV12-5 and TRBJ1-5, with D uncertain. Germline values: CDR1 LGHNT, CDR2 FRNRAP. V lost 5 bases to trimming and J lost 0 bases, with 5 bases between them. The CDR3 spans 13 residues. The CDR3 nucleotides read TGTGCTAGTGGTCTAGATAGCAATCAGCCCCAGCATTTT. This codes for CASGLDSNQPQHF.

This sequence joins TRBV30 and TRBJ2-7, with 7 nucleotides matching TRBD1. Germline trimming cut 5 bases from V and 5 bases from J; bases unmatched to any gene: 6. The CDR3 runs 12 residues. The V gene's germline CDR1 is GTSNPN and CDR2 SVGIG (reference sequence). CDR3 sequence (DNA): TGTGCCTGGGATTCGACAGGGAACGAGCAGTACTTC. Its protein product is CAWDSTGNEQYF.

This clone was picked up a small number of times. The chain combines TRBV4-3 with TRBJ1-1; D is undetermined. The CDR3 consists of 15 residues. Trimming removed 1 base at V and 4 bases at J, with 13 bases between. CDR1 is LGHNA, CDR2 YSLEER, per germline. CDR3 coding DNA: TGCGCCAGCAGCCAAGCCCAGGAGCTCGCCACTGAAGCTTTCTTT. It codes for CASSQAQELATEAFF.

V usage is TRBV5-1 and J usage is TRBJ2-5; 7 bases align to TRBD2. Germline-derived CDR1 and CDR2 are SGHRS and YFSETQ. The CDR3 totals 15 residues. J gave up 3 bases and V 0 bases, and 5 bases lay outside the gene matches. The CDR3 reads CASSLEGRDEETQYF. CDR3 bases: TGCGCCAGCAGCTTGGAGGGGAGGGATGAAGAGACCCAGTACTTC.

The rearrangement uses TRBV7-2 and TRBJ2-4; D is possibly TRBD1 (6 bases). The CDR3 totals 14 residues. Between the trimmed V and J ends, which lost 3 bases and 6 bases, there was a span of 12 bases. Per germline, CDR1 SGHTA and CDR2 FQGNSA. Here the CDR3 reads CASSFGQYGNIQYF. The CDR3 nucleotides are TGTGCCAGCAGCTTCGGACAGTATGGAAACATTCAGTACTTC.